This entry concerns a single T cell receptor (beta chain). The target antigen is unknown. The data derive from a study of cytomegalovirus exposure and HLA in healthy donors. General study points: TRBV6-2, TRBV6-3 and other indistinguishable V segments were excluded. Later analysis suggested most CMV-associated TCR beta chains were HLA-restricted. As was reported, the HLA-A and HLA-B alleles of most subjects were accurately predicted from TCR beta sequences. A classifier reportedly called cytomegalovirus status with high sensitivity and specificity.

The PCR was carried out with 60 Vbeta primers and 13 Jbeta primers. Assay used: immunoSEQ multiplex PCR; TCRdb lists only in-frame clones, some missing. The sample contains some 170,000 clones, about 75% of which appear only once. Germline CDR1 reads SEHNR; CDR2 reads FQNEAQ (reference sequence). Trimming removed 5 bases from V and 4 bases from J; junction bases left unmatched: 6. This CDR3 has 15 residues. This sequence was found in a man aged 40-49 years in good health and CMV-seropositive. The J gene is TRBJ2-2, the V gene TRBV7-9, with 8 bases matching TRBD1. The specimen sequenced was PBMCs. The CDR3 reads CASSVTGAATGELFF. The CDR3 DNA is TGTGCCAGCAGCGTGACAGGGGCGGCCACCGGGGAGCTGTTTTTT.